The T cell receptor beta chain under discussion was sequenced for a study of long-term antiretroviral therapy in people with HIV. The overall study: Samples from the earliest time points predate the 2015 immediate-ART recommendation by about a decade.

Trimming cost V 5 bases and J 1 base, with 3 bases left between them. The CDR3 has 11 amino acids. Germline V gives CDR1 SEHNR, CDR2 FQNEAQ (reference sequence). A v3.0 immunoSEQ assay was performed at survey level. Sequencing was performed with immunoSEQ multiplex PCR; in TCRdb, only in-frame clones are kept and a portion is missing. Among about 20,000 clones, 80% to 95% were seen once, and the ten largest hold about 7.3%. This TCR derives from a woman aged 45 to 65 with HIV. This chain uses TRBV7-9 with TRBJ2-7; no clear D. The specimen was unsorted PBMCs, collected 4.4 years after starting antiretroviral therapy. This chain's CDR3 is CASSRSYEQYF. CDR3 bases: TGTGCCAGCAGCCGTTCCTACGAGCAGTACTTC.